This TCR beta chain was captured by sequencing in a study of T cell responses to AZD1222 COVID-19 vaccine. The V gene's germline CDR1 is SGHTA and CDR2 FQGNSA. The ends were cut back, 1 base at V and 8 bases at J, with 8 bases in the middle. The CDR3 contains 13 residues. Study results and limitations: Spike-specific TCR breadth and depth were elevated following two AZD1222 doses.

Comments on this clone: Its antigen is undetermined.

The table came from immunoSEQ multiplex PCR; TCRdb's copy has only in-frame clones and leaves some out. The table lists 120,000 or so clones, 88% of them singletons. The J gene is TRBJ1-4, the V gene TRBV7-2; no clear D. Sequenced here: peripheral blood, sampled on day 0 of AZD1222 vaccination. The sequence came from an adult in good health. CDR3: CASSLGEREKLFF. The CDR3 nucleotides are TGTGCCAGCAGCTTAGGGGAGAGAGAAAAACTGTTTTTT.